This passage covers 9 T cell receptor beta chains from one sample sequenced in a study of vaccination effects on CD4 cells after COVID-19. Under the ViraFEST assay, PBMC were stimulated with viral peptide pools so that antigen-specific CD4+ T cells expanded. Sequencing was performed afterwards. At the end of nine to ten days of culture, CD4+ T cells were isolated. Absence of prior SARS-CoV-2 infection characterized the vaccine recipients, who showed negative nucleocapsid antibodies. Assay used: immunoSEQ multiplex PCR; TCRdb lists only in-frame clones, some missing. The table has around 36,000 clones, 70% seen once; the top ten hold more than 20%. The antigens of these receptors remain unknown. The material sequenced was CD4+ T cells from PBMCs cultured with SARS-CoV-2 spike peptides, taken before COVID-19 vaccination. The source is a human donor who received a COVID-19 vaccine.

The gene calls are TRBV18 and TRBJ1-4, with D possibly matching TRBD1 (5 bases). Germline-derived CDR1 and CDR2 are KGHSH and LQKENI. The ends were cut back, 6 bases at V and 8 bases at J, with 16 bases in the middle. The CDR3 has 14 amino acids. This CDR3 is CASSEDNRDEKLFF. CDR3 nucleotide sequence: TGTGCCAGCTCCGAGGACAACCGGGACGAAAAACTGTTTTTT.

The chain links TRBV6-1 to TRBJ2-1; D call uncertain. The CDR3 extends over 14 amino acids. CDR1 and CDR2 (germline): MNHNS, SASEGT. V shed 3 bases and J shed 7 bases, with 13 bases lying between them. DNA of the CDR3: TGTGCCAGCAGTGATCTTGATAGGTTGAATGAGCAGTTCTTC. Its translation is CASSDLDRLNEQFF.

The chain combines TRBV28 with TRBJ2-3; unclear D gene. Germline loops: CDR1 MDHEN, CDR2 SYDVKM. Trimming cost V 5 bases and J 0 bases, with 9 bases left between them. This CDR3 is built from 14 residues. The CDR3 region is CASSPMSSTDTQYF. DNA of the CDR3: TGTGCCAGCAGTCCGATGTCTAGCACAGATACGCAGTATTTT.

This rearrangement joins TRBV5-8 to TRBJ2-4; D is perhaps TRBD1 or TRBD2 (6 bases each). The CDR3 totals 15 residues. Trimming removed 3 bases at V and 5 bases at J, with 15 bases between. CDR1 and CDR2 from the germline V gene are SGHTS and YDEGEE. CDR3 bases: TGTGCCAGCAGCTCGAGGGGGGTAGGAGAAAACATTCAGTACTTC. Its translation is CASSSRGVGENIQYF.

The sample holds a few counts of this clone. The chain combines TRBV5-4 with TRBJ1-2; D not resolved. The germline CDR1 and CDR2 sequences are SGHNT and YYREEE (reference sequence). V shed 3 bases and J shed 7 bases, with 19 bases lying between them. This CDR3 has 15 amino acids. The CDR3 here is CASSSDGHTVPGYTF. CDR3 sequence (DNA): TGTGCCAGCAGCTCTGACGGCCACACGGTCCCTGGCTACACCTTC.

The chain employs TRBV7-9 and TRBJ2-1; TRBD2 might be the D (6 bases). Germline V gene lookup returns CDR1 SEHNR and CDR2 FQNEAQ (reference sequence). The CDR3 sequence is 14 residues long. The V gene lost 5 bases and the J gene lost 4 bases, with 12 bases spanning the gap. The CDR3 protein is CASSGGTIYNEQFF. CDR3 nucleotide sequence: TGTGCCAGCAGCGGGGGGACCATATACAATGAGCAGTTCTTC. The full variable domain, in which reference TRBV7-9 and TRBJ2-1 provide the parts outside the CDR3, is DTGVSQNPRHKITKRGQNVTFRCDPISEHNRLYWYRQTLGQGPEFLTYFQNEAQLEKSRLLSDRFSAERPKGSFSTLEIQRTEQGDSAMYLCASSGGTIYNEQFFGPGTRLTVL.

The chain carries TRBV3-1 (or the pseudogene TRBV3-2) and TRBJ2-7; 7 bases fit TRBD2. The trim removed 1 base at V and 0 bases at J, leaving 6 bases unmatched. The V gene's germline CDR1 is LGHDT and CDR2 YNNKEL (reference sequence). The CDR3 totals 16 residues. The CDR3 nucleotides read TGTGCCAGCAGCCAAGCCCTCAGGACTAGCTCCTACGAGCAGTACTTC. It yields the protein CASSQALRTSSYEQYF.

The chain recombines TRBV11-2 with TRBJ2-5; D possibly corresponds to TRBD2 (5 bases). This CDR3 region has 15 residues. V was cut by 0 bases and J by 7 bases, with 15 bases left in between. The germline V gene has CDR1 SGHAT and CDR2 FQNNGV. The CDR3 bases are TGTGCCAGCAGCTTAGATCCGGGGTTCTTCGCGACCCAGTACTTC. Its protein product is CASSLDPGFFATQYF. Filled out from reference TRBV11-2 and TRBJ2-5, the complete variable domain reads EAGVAQSPRYKIIEKRQSVAFWCNPISGHATLYWYQQILGQGPKLLIQFQNNGVVDDSQLPKDRFSAERLKGVDSTLKIQPAKLEDSAVYLCASSLDPGFFATQYFGPGTRLLVL.

This clone was observed a handful of times. The V and J genes are TRBV27 and TRBJ1-1, with TRBD1 matching 8 bases. Germline trimming cut 6 bases from V and 0 bases from J; bases unmatched to any gene: 3. Germline V CDR1 and CDR2: MNHEY, SMNVEV (reference sequence). The CDR3 is 14 amino acids. The chain's CDR3 is CASRKDRVNTEAFF. In DNA form, the CDR3 reads TGTGCCAGCAGAAAGGACAGGGTGAACACTGAAGCTTTCTTT.